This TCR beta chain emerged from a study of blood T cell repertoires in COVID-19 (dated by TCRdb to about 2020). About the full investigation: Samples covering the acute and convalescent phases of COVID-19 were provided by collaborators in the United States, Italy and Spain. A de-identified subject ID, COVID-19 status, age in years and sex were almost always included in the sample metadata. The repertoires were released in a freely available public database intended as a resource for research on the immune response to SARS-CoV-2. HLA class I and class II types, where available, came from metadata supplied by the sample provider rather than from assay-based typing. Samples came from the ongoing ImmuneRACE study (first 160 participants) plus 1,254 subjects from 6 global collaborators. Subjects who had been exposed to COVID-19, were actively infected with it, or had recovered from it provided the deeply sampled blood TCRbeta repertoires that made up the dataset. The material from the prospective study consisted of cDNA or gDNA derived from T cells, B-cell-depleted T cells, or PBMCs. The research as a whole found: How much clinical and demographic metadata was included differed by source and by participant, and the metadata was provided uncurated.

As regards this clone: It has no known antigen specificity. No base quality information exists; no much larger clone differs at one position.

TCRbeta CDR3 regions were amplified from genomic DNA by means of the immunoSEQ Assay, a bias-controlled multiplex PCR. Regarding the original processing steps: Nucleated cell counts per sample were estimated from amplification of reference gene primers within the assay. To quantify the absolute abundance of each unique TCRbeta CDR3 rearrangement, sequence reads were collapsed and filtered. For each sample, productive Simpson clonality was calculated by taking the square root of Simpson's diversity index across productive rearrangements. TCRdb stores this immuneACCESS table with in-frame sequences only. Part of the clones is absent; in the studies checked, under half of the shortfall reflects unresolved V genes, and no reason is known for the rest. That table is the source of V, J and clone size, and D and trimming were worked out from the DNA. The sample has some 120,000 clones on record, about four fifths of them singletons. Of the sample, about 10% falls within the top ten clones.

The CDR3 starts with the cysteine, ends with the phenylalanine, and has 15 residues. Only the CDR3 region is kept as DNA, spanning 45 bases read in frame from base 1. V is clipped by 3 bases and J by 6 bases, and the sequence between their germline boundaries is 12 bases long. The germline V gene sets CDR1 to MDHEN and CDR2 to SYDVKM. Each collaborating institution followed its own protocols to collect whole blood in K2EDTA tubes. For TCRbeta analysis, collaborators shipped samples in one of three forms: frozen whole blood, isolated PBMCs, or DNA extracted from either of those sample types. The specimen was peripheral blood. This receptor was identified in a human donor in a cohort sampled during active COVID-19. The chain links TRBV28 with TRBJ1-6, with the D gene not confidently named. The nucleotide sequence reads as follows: TGTGCCAGCAGTTTCAGTCCTCGGGGTAATTCACCCCTCCACTTT. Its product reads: CASSFSPRGNSPLHF.